The rows below give T cell receptor beta chains drawn from one sample of a study of cytomegalovirus exposure and HLA in healthy donors. This table comes from immunoSEQ multiplex PCR, and its TCRdb copy is limited to in-frame clones, with some not included. The sample includes some 190,000 clones, roughly 86% of them seen just once. Sequencing was performed on PBMCs. These receptors were obtained from a man in his forties or fifties in good health and CMV-seropositive. CDR3s include the opening cysteine and the closing phenylalanine or tryptophan. The D gene is left open where the match is weak. The size of a clone is reported for some rows only, either as once, few or many, or as a class for expanded clones.

J | size | V | D | length | CDR3 | DNA
TRBJ1-1 | . | TRBV6-1 | . | 14 | CASSDSPGLAEAFF | TGTGCCAGCAGTGACAGTCCAGGGTTAGCTGAAGCTTTCTTT
TRBJ2-5 | . | TRBV6-1 | TRBD1 | 14 | CASSLDRGLETQYF | TGTGCCAGCAGCCTCGACAGGGGGCTTGAGACCCAGTACTTC
TRBJ2-1 | . | TRBV5-4 | TRBD2 | 16 | CASSPGGLAGDNEQFF | TGTGCCAGCAGCCCGGGGGGACTAGCGGGGGACAATGAGCAGTTCTTC
TRBJ1-1 | . | TRBV16 | . | 14 | CASSQSPRDTEAFF | TGTGCCAGCAGCCAAAGTCCCAGGGACACTGAAGCTTTCTTT
TRBJ1-4 | . | TRBV12-5 | . | 16 | CASGSFPDRSNEKLFF | TGTGCTAGTGGTTCCTTCCCCGACAGATCTAATGAAAAACTGTTTTTT
TRBJ2-5 | . | TRBV18 | . | 16 | CASSRQLDSAGGTQYF | TGTGCCAGCTCGCGCCAACTGGACTCGGCCGGGGGGACCCAGTACTTC
TRBJ1-1 | . | TRBV5-1 | TRBD1 | 16 | CASSLGRGFLNTEAFF | TGCGCCAGCAGCTTGGGCAGGGGGTTCCTAAACACTGAAGCTTTCTTT
TRBJ2-3 | . | TRBV28 | . | 14 | CASSFSGHTDTQYF | TGTGCCAGCAGTTTCTCCGGTCACACAGATACGCAGTATTTT
TRBJ2-7 | . | TRBV5-6 | TRBD1 | 13 | CASSFGTGNEQYF | TGTGCCAGCAGCTTTGGGACAGGGAACGAGCAGTACTTC
TRBJ1-1 | . | TRBV5-1 | . | 14 | CASSLRTENTEAFF | TGCGCCAGCAGCTTAAGGACAGAAAACACTGAAGCTTTCTTT
TRBJ2-3 | . | TRBV25-1 | TRBD2 | 16 | CASSEYLAGGEDTQYF | TGTGCCAGCAGTGAATATTTAGCGGGGGGGGAGGATACGCAGTATTTT
TRBJ1-2 | few | TRBV6-5 | . | 12 | CASRHQGNGYTF | TGTGCCAGCAGGCATCAGGGAAATGGCTACACCTTC
TRBJ1-1 | . | TRBV5-1 | . | 13 | CASSLGRGSEAFF | TGCGCCAGCAGCTTGGGAAGGGGCTCTGAAGCTTTCTTT
TRBJ2-7 | . | TRBV7-7 | TRBD1 | 16 | CASSLVPQGEAHEQYF | TGTGCCAGCAGCTTAGTTCCACAGGGGGAAGCCCACGAGCAGTACTTC
TRBJ2-7 | . | TRBV6-8 | . | 10 | CPPPFVEQYF | TGTCCCCCCCCCTTTGTTGAGCAGTACTTC
TRBJ2-1 | few | TRBV13 | TRBD2 | 15 | CASSLVVSGSDEQFF | TGTGCCAGCAGCTTAGTCGTTAGCGGGAGCGATGAGCAGTTCTTC
TRBJ2-1 | once | TRBV18 | . | 14 | CASSPTGDKDEQFF | TGTGCCAGCTCACCGACAGGAGATAAGGATGAGCAGTTCTTC
TRBJ1-4 | few | TRBV10-3 | . | 15 | CAISERGNPNEKLFF | TGTGCCATCAGTGAGAGGGGGAACCCCAATGAAAAACTGTTTTTT
TRBJ2-7 | . | TRBV7-2 | TRBD2 | 17 | CASSSGLAASFIYEQYF | TGTGCCAGCAGCTCGGGACTAGCGGCCTCCTTTATCTACGAGCAGTACTTC
TRBJ1-1 | . | TRBV6-5 | . | 13 | CASTPDRNTEAFF | TGTGCCAGCACTCCCGACAGGAACACTGAAGCTTTCTTT
TRBJ1-4 | . | TRBV25-1 | . | 18 | CASSGGPTRGATNEKLFF | TGTGCCAGCAGTGGAGGACCCACCCGGGGGGCAACTAATGAAAAACTGTTTTTT
TRBJ2-7 | . | TRBV5-1 | . | 14 | CASSLAGGGYEQYF | TGCGCCAGCAGCTTGGCCGGCGGCGGTTACGAGCAGTACTTC
TRBJ2-5 | . | TRBV18 | TRBD2 | 15 | CASSPTLAPQETQYF | TGTGCCAGCTCACCCACACTAGCGCCCCAAGAGACCCAGTACTTC
TRBJ1-6 | . | TRBV9 | . | 16 | CASSVEDRFYNSPLHF | TGTGCCAGCAGCGTAGAAGACAGGTTCTATAATTCACCCCTCCACTTT
TRBJ2-1 | few | TRBV7-9 | TRBD2 | 19 | CASSHPLAGVVSSYNEQFF | TGTGCCAGCAGCCACCCCCTAGCGGGAGTGGTCAGCTCCTACAATGAGCAGTTCTTC
TRBJ2-2 | . | TRBV2 | . | 14 | CASTSDIGPGELFF | TGTGCCAGCACCTCGGACATCGGCCCCGGGGAGCTGTTTTTT
TRBJ2-7 | . | TRBV6-1 | . | 15 | CASSDRVPLSLVEYF | TGTGCCAGCAGTGACAGGGTACCCCTCTCTCTCGTAGAGTACTTC
TRBJ2-1 | . | TRBV6-6 | . | 14 | CASSYSKPGNEQFF | TGTGCCAGCAGTTACTCGAAGCCGGGGAATGAGCAGTTCTTC
TRBJ2-7 | . | TRBV11-2 | TRBD1 | 13 | CASSSGQVYEQYF | TGTGCCAGCAGCTCAGGACAGGTCTACGAGCAGTACTTC
TRBJ1-3 | . | TRBV9 | . | 13 | CASTRGSGNTIYF | TGTGCCAGCACCAGGGGCTCTGGAAACACCATATATTTT
TRBJ2-2 | . | TRBV7-8 | TRBD2 | 15 | CASSFGLALTGELFF | TGTGCCAGCAGCTTCGGACTAGCGCTCACCGGGGAGCTGTTTTTT
TRBJ2-2 | . | TRBV5-8 | . | 13 | CASSLPPDGELFF | TGTGCCAGCAGCCTTCCGCCAGACGGGGAGCTGTTTTTT
TRBJ2-3 | . | TRBV7-3 | . | 15 | CASSLGLGLAPPQYF | TGTGCCAGCAGCTTAGGATTGGGACTCGCTCCCCCGCAGTATTTT
TRBJ2-5 | . | TRBV30 | . | 14 | CAWSVGAGIGTQYF | TGTGCCTGGAGTGTAGGGGCGGGAATAGGGACCCAGTACTTC
TRBJ1-6 | . | TRBV18 | . | 17 | CASSLFRLGVYNSPLHF | TGTGCCAGCTCACTATTCAGGTTAGGGGTGTATAATTCACCCCTCCACTTT
TRBJ2-7 | . | TRBV2 | . | 14 | CASSEEREGHEQYF | TGTGCCAGCAGTGAGGAGCGCGAAGGTCACGAGCAGTACTTC
TRBJ1-2 | . | TRBV14 | . | 16 | CASSQANWQGNGGYTF | TGTGCCAGCAGCCAAGCGAATTGGCAGGGGAATGGAGGCTACACCTTC
TRBJ2-7 | few | TRBV4-1 | . | 15 | CASSQDRHSGYEQYF | TGCGCCAGCAGCCAAGATAGGCACAGCGGCTACGAGCAGTACTTC
TRBJ1-6 | . | TRBV25-1 | TRBD1 | 12 | CASRGQNSPLHF | TGTGCCAGCAGGGGACAGAATTCACCCCTCCACTTT
TRBJ2-7 | once | TRBV6-6 | TRBD1 | 14 | CASSSPGQGFEQYF | TGTGCCAGCAGTTCGCCGGGACAGGGCTTTGAGCAGTACTTC
TRBJ2-7 | . | TRBV5-1 | . | 15 | CASRPNDGLLYEQYF | TGCGCCAGCAGGCCCAATGACGGGTTACTCTACGAGCAGTACTTC